The T cell receptor beta chain described here comes from a study of shared clonotypes between healthy human individuals. CDR3 length equals 15 residues. The germline CDR1 and CDR2 sequences are SGHRS and YFSETQ. Trimming took off 4 bases at V and 0 bases at J, with 10 bases between the two ends. Data came from immunoSEQ multiplex PCR; TCRdb stores just in-frame clones and leaves some out. The sample carries approximately 2.4 million clones, approximately 94% recorded once. This TCR was sampled from a man younger than 35 in good health. Material for sequencing was naive CD4+ T cells sorted from blood. The sample's subset: CD45RA+ positively selected. The genes are TRBV5-1 and TRBJ1-4, with no clear D. Written as DNA, the CDR3 is TGCGCCAGCAGCGTGACGGTTGCAACTAATGAAAAACTGTTTTTT. It is translated as CASSVTVATNEKLFF.